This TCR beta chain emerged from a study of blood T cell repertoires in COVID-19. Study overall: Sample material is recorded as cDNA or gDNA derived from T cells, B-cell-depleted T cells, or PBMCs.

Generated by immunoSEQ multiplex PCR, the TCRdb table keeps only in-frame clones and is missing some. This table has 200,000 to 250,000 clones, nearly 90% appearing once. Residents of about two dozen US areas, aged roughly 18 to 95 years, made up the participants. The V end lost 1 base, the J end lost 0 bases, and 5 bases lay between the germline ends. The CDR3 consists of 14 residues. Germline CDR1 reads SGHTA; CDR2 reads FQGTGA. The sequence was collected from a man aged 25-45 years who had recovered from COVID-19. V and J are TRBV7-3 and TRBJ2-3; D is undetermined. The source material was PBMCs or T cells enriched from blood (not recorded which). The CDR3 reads CASSLMASTDTQYF. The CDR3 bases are TGTGCCAGCAGCTTAATGGCTAGCACAGATACGCAGTATTTT.